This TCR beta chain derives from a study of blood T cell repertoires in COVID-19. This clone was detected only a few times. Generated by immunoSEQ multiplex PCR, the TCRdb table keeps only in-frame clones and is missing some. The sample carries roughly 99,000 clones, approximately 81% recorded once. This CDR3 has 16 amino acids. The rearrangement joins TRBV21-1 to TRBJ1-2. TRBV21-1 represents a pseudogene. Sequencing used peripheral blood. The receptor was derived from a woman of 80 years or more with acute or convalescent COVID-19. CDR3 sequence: CASGQSGSGGDYGYTF. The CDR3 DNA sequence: TGTGCCAGCGGACAAAGTGGTTCGGGCGGGGACTATGGCTACACCTTC.